The 3 T cell receptor beta chains presented below share a single source sample, sequenced in a study of T cell repertoires in cytomegalovirus infection. TCRdb re-analysed the reads in MiXCR, keeping a single row per CDR3 protein. The sample shows 740,000 or so distinct CDR3 sequences, approximately 34% of them seen only once. Input material: PBMCs. The receptors come from a human donor in good health (CMV status not recorded). Some clones in this sample may be carry-over from other donors' samples.

This clonotype was recorded many times. This sequence joins TRBV7-2 and TRBJ1-3; TRBD1 is a possible D gene (6 bases). V was pared by 3 bases and J by 4 bases, with 10 bases between. CDR1 is SGHTA, CDR2 FQGNSA, per germline. There are 14 residues in the CDR3. In nucleotides, the CDR3 is TGTGCCAGCAGCTTCGGCAGGGGAGGAAACACCATATATTTT. This codes for CASSFGRGGNTIYF.

The chain joins TRBV5-4 to TRBJ1-6, with 8 nucleotides matching TRBD1. The CDR3 contains 14 residues. Per germline, CDR1 SGHNT and CDR2 YYREEE (reference sequence). V gave up 1 base and J gave up 9 bases; unmatched junction bases: 3. This CDR3 reads CASSLRQGSSPLHF. DNA of the CDR3: TGTGCCAGCAGCTTGCGACAGGGGTCTTCACCCCTCCACTTT.

The J gene is TRBJ2-7, the V gene TRBV4-1; D is possibly TRBD2 (5 bases). The length of the CDR3 is 13 residues. Germline V gives CDR1 MGHRA, CDR2 YSYEKL. The V end was cut by 3 bases, the J end by 3 bases, with 9 bases between. CDR3 sequence (DNA): TGCGCCAGCAGCCATTCTAGCAACTACGAGCAGTACTTC. It translates to CASSHSSNYEQYF.